This entry describes one TCR beta chain. The data stem from a study of T cells expressing NK-cell markers. Production of TCR beta cDNA relied on 5'RACE template switching with UMIs. TCRdb reprocessed the 5' RACE reads; each CDR3 protein has one entry and no DNA is given. Its listing shows 500,000 or so distinct CDR3 sequences. Germline V gene sequence: CDR1 SGHRS, CDR2 YFSETQ. The CDR3 totals 17 residues. The sequence came from a man younger than 35 in good health. Sequenced input: blood T cells: a sorted CD56 or NKG2C T cell subset, CD4+ or CD8+ T cells, or bulk PBMC T cells (not recorded which). This chain uses TRBV5-1 with TRBJ2-3; the TCRdb D gene call, TRBD2, has no DNA to confirm it. CDR3 protein: CASSSELAGTSTDTQYF.